This T cell receptor beta chain was obtained from a study of blood T cell repertoires in COVID-19. Study as a whole: T cells, B-cell-depleted T cells, or PBMCs supplied cDNA or gDNA.

The study assigned cohorts using participant-reported clinical history. The authors' processing: Amplification from reference gene primers served as the basis for estimated nucleated cell counts. The table came from immunoSEQ multiplex PCR; TCRdb's copy has only in-frame clones and leaves some out. That table supplies the V and J calls and clone size; D and trimming were determined from the DNA. The table shows some 490,000 clones, with around nine tenths occurring only once. Trimming cost V 6 bases and J 0 bases; bases outside gene matches: 11. Germline V gene sequence: CDR1 LNHDA, CDR2 SQIVND (reference sequence). The length of the CDR3 is 17 residues.

The J gene is TRBJ1-3, the V gene TRBV19; TRBD1 matches at 7 bases. This TCR derives from a woman aged 55-69 years who had recovered from COVID-19. The sequenced sample consisted of PBMCs or T cells enriched from blood (not recorded which). CDR3: CASSRQGSPASGNTIYF. For the CDR3, the DNA is TGTGCCAGTAGCCGACAGGGCTCACCAGCCTCTGGAAACACCATATATTTT. Based on the CDR3 plus reference TRBV19 and TRBJ1-3, the full variable domain is DGGITQSPKYLFRKEGQNVTLSCEQNLNHDAMYWYRQDPGQGLRLIYYSQIVNDFQKGDIAEGYSVSREKKESFPLTVTSAQKNPTAFYLCASSRQGSPASGNTIYFGEGSWLTVV.